These 9 T cell receptor beta chains share one sample of origin, sequenced in a study of T-cell memory formation after mild COVID-19. TCRdb independently ran MiXCR on the 5' RACE reads; one entry per CDR3 protein. The data contain roughly 340,000 distinct CDR3 sequences, approximately 15% of them singletons. The specimen was PBMCs or a T cell subset sorted from them (not recorded which). These receptors were collected from a man in his late teens or twenties who had mild COVID-19 (a few samples of this study predate the infection). Cell type and time point are not known.

V usage is TRBV4-2 and J usage is TRBJ2-7, with D perhaps matching TRBD2 (5 bases). The V end was cut by 6 bases, the J end by 3 bases, with 12 bases between. This CDR3 has 13 amino acids. Germline CDR1 reads LGHNA; CDR2 reads YNFKEQ. CDR3 in amino acids: CASRLAADYEQYF. DNA of the CDR3: TGTGCCAGCAGGCTAGCAGCAGACTACGAGCAGTACTTC.

This clonotype was detected once. V is TRBV5-4 and J is TRBJ1-1; D not resolved. There are 13 residues in the CDR3. Germline-derived CDR1 and CDR2 are SGHNT and YYREEE (reference sequence). V lost 0 bases, J lost 3 bases, and 6 bases lay in between. CDR3 DNA sequence: TGTGCCAGCAGCTTGGACGTGTACACTGAAGCTTTCTTT. Its protein product is CASSLDVYTEAFF.

The gene calls are TRBV7-3 and TRBJ1-2; 7 nucleotides match TRBD1. V shed 5 bases and J 8 bases; nucleotides not matched to a gene: 11. The CDR3 has 14 residues. Germline loops: CDR1 SGHTA, CDR2 FQGTGA. Here the CDR3 DNA reads TGTGCCAGCAGCCCAGGACAGGTCAATGACGGCTACACCTTC. The encoded protein is CASSPGQVNDGYTF.

The J gene is TRBJ2-3, the V gene TRBV7-2; D unresolved. The CDR3 loop spans 15 amino acids. The V gene lost 5 bases and the J gene lost 1 base, with 13 bases spanning the gap. Germline loops: CDR1 SGHTA, CDR2 FQGNSA. The chain's CDR3 is CASSTLSRGTDTQYF. The DNA of the CDR3 is TGTGCCAGCAGCACCCTCTCTAGGGGCACAGATACGCAGTATTTT.

The table lists this clonotype with a few counts. The gene calls are TRBV12-3 or TRBV12-4 and TRBJ1-1; 10 nucleotides match TRBD1. The J segment lost 1 base and the V segment lost 8 bases, leaving 7 bases of the junction unmatched. This CDR3 contains 15 residues. The CDR3 coding sequence is TGTGCCAGCGACTCTGGGACAGGGGCGAACACTGAAGCTTTCTTT. As protein: CASDSGTGANTEAFF.

The V call is TRBV18, the J call TRBJ2-7; D tentatively fits TRBD1 or TRBD2 (5 bases each). This CDR3 comprises 11 residues. The germline V and J ends were trimmed by 6 bases and 5 bases, with 8 bases remaining between them. Looked up from germline, CDR1 is KGHSH and CDR2 is LQKENI. The CDR3 DNA is TGTGCCAGCTCTCGGGACCACGAGCAGTACTTC. Its protein product is CASSRDHEQYF.

This chain links TRBV25-1 with TRBJ2-7, with 15 bases aligning to TRBD2. CDR1 and CDR2 (germline): MGHDK, SYGVNS. The V gene end was trimmed by 6 bases and the J gene end by 3 bases; junction bases not matched to a gene: 6. CDR3 size: 16 residues. This chain's CDR3 is CASSGTSGGRFYEQYF. In DNA, the CDR3 is TGTGCCAGCAGCGGGACTAGCGGGGGGCGGTTCTACGAGCAGTACTTC.

The J gene is TRBJ2-3, the V gene TRBV5-1; D ambiguous. The V end was cut by 0 bases, the J end by 5 bases, with 4 bases between. Germline V gene lookup returns CDR1 SGHRS and CDR2 YFSETQ. The CDR3 is made up of 12 amino acids. DNA of the CDR3: TGCGCCAGCAGCTTGGGGGAAGATACGCAGTATTTT. Its protein is CASSLGEDTQYF.

Only a few counts were recorded for this clonotype. The rearrangement joins TRBV7-9 to TRBJ1-5; a possible D gene is TRBD1 (6 bases). Trimming removed 5 bases from V and 9 bases from J, with 20 bases in between. The CDR3 sequence is 15 residues long. The germline gives CDR1 SEHNR, CDR2 FQNEAQ (reference sequence). DNA for the CDR3: TGTGCCAGCAGCCTCGGGACACCCACTCTAGGGCCCCAGCATTTT. It translates to CASSLGTPTLGPQHF.